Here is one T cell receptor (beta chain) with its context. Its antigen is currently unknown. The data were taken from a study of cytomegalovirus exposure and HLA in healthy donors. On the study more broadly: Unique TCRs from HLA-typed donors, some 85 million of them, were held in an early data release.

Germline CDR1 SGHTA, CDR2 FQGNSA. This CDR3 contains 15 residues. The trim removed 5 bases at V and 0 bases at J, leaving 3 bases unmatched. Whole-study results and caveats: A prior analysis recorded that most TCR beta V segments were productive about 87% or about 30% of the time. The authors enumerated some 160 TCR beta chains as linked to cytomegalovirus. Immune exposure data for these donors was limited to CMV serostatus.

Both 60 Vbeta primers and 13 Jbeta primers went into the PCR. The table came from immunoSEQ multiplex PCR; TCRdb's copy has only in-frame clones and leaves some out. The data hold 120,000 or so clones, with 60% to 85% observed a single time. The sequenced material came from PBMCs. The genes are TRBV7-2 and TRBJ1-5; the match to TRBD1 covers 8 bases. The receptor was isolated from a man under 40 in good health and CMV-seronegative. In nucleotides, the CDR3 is TGTGCCAGCAGCAGGGACAGGCGTAGCAATCAGCCCCAGCATTTT. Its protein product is CASSRDRRSNQPQHF.